The sequence of this T cell receptor (beta chain) was determined in a study of OX40 agonist ivuxolimab in advanced cancers. The overall study: It was permissible to have had prior anti-PD-1, anti-PD-L1 or anti-CTLA-4 therapy, and around 40% had some.

TCRdb keeps only in-frame clones here, not all; method: immunoSEQ multiplex PCR. The table records around 30,000 clones, roughly 81% of them present only once. V lost 8 bases to trimming and J lost 4 bases; unmatched junction nucleotides: 4. The CDR3 is 13 residues long. Germline V gene sequence: CDR1 MNHEY, CDR2 SMNVEV (reference sequence). This sequence joins TRBV27 and TRBJ2-2, with TRBD1 identical over 7 bases. The specimen comprised CD4+ or CD8+ T cells sorted from blood, sampled in a trial of the OX40 agonist ivuxolimab. The receptor was isolated from an adult with an advanced solid tumor such as melanoma, head and neck, liver or kidney cancer. The CDR3 here is CASSGQLTGELFF. For the CDR3, the DNA is TGTGCCAGCTCGGGACAGCTCACCGGGGAGCTGTTTTTT.